This T cell receptor beta chain stems from a study of identifying expanded T cells in peripheral blood. Study-wide results and caveats: Differentially abundant clones: about 1.1 between replicates, 16.4 at around 14 days, approximately 18 at four.

The table came from immunoSEQ multiplex PCR; TCRdb's copy has only in-frame clones and leaves some out. Among 100,000 to 150,000 clones, more than 75% were seen once, and the ten largest hold 3% to 3.5%. The CDR3 sequence is 14 residues long. V shed 3 bases and J 8 bases; nucleotides not matched to a gene: 7. Germline CDR1 reads SGHDT; CDR2 reads YYEEEE. Collection occurred without any documented infections or immune events in donors. This clone has only a few counts. Antigen unknown. Source material: blood. The sequence derives from a person aged 18 to 70 in good health. The genes are TRBV5-6 and TRBJ2-1; 8 bases are a match to TRBD2. The CDR3 protein is CASSSNMRGDEQFF. The CDR3 DNA reads as TGTGCCAGCAGCTCGAATATGCGGGGGGATGAGCAGTTCTTC.